Sequencing of this T cell receptor beta chain was carried out in a study of Graves' ophthalmopathy and Graves' hyperthyroidism. Findings and limits, study-wide: Blood contained most expanded thyroid clonotypes exceeding 0.001 frequency. In separating ophthalmopathy from stable hyperthyroidism, a 13-signature model achieved 87.88% sensitivity and around 80% specificity.

V shed 5 bases and J shed 5 bases, with 13 bases lying between them. Per the germline V gene, CDR1 is SGHTA and CDR2 is FQGTGA. This CDR3 is built from 13 residues. RNA transcripts provided the template for amplifying TCR beta CDR3 regions. An initial RT-PCR round employing HTBI primers preceded a second-round multiplex PCR. One entry per CDR3 protein, called by TCRdb with MiXCR from the multiplex PCR reads. The sample yields about 740,000 distinct CDR3 sequences, 40% seen once. This clonotype was observed a handful of times. Its specificity is unknown. The chain couples TRBV7-3 to TRBJ2-7; D gene ambiguous. The sequence came from an adult man with Graves' ophthalmopathy. The sample consisted of peripheral blood. The CDR3 bases are TGTGCCAGCAGCCCATGGAGCGCCCACGAGCAGTACTTC. As protein: CASSPWSAHEQYF.